A single sample is the source of the 7 T cell receptor beta chains below, sequenced in a study of cytomegalovirus exposure and HLA in healthy donors. With 60 Vbeta and 13 Jbeta primers, the PCR was carried out. Clones were read by immunoSEQ multiplex PCR, and TCRdb kept only the in-frame ones, dropping some. This table has 65,000 to 85,000 clones, about three quarters appearing once. The specimen sequenced was PBMCs. The receptors derive from a man between 50 and 59 years old in good health and CMV-seropositive.

The chain uses TRBV7-8 and TRBJ2-1; weak D call: TRBD2 (6 bases). This CDR3 has 13 residues. Per the germline V gene, CDR1 is SGHVS and CDR2 is FQNEAQ. Trimming removed 1 base from V and 6 bases from J, with 7 bases in between. CDR3 sequence: CASSLVEGNEQFF. CDR3 nucleotides: TGTGCCAGCAGCTTAGTGGAGGGCAATGAGCAGTTCTTC.

This rearrangement joins TRBV2 to TRBJ2-1; TRBD2 matches at 7 bases. Germline values: CDR1 SNHLY, CDR2 FYNNEI. The CDR3 spans 13 residues. V dropped 6 bases and J dropped 6; count of bases not matched to a gene: 5. DNA of the CDR3: TGTGCCAGCAGCCGGGACTACCCCAATGAGCAGTTCTTC. This encodes CASSRDYPNEQFF.

This clone was seen a handful of times. The chain recombines TRBV19 with TRBJ1-5; D gene unclear. V lost 11 bases and J lost 6, with 14 bases in between. This CDR3 contains 12 residues. Germline V lookup: CDR1 LNHDA, CDR2 SQIVND (reference sequence). The CDR3 reads CACSPRGQPQHF. CDR3 in DNA: TGTGCCTGCTCACCCCGGGGTCAGCCCCAGCATTTT.

This clone was recorded a few times. The rearrangement uses TRBV7-3 and TRBJ1-1; weak D call: TRBD1 (6 bases). The germline V gene encodes CDR1 SGHTA and CDR2 FQGTGA. V was shortened by 5 bases and J by 4 bases, with 11 bases between the two germline ends. This CDR3 comprises 13 residues. DNA for the CDR3: TGTGCCAGCAGCCTCGACAGGACCACTGAAGCTTTCTTT. Translation gives CASSLDRTTEAFF.

This rearrangement joins TRBV5-1 to TRBJ2-7; D gene uncertain. The CDR3 totals 15 residues. V was clipped by 1 base and J by 0 bases, with 11 bases between them. Germline loops: CDR1 SGHRS, CDR2 YFSETQ. This CDR3 is CASSLTAASSYEQYF. Written as DNA, the CDR3 is TGCGCCAGCAGCTTGACTGCGGCTAGCTCCTACGAGCAGTACTTC. The full variable domain, in which reference TRBV5-1 and TRBJ2-7 provide the parts outside the CDR3, is KAGVTQTPRYLIKTRGQQVTLSCSPISGHRSVSWYQQTPGQGLQFLFEYFSETQRNKGNFPGRFSGRQFSNSRSEMNVSTLELGDSALYLCASSLTAASSYEQYFGPGTRLTVT.

This chain links TRBV30 with TRBJ1-2; TRBD1 might be the D (6 bases). The CDR3 runs to 14 residues. CDR1 is GTSNPN and CDR2 is SVGIG in the germline V gene (reference sequence). Trimming cost V 0 bases and J 4 bases, with 12 bases left between them. The CDR3 reads CAWSVTGQFYGYTF. For the CDR3, the DNA is TGTGCCTGGAGTGTGACAGGACAGTTCTATGGCTACACCTTC.

The CDR3 sequence: CASSLFGNWELFF. CDR3 DNA sequence: TGTGCCAGCAGCTTATTCGGGAACTGGGAGCTGTTTTTT. The rearrangement links TRBV7-9 to TRBJ2-2; D may be TRBD2 (5 bases). The ends were cut back, 2 bases at V and 9 bases at J, with 10 bases in the middle. Per germline, CDR1 SEHNR and CDR2 FQNEAQ (reference sequence). This CDR3 region has 13 residues.